The T cell receptor (beta chain) described here comes from a study of identical twins. Findings and caveats of the study: For out-of-frame beta sequences, excess twin sharing was weaker. Part of the zero-insertion signal could reflect confounding by invariant MAIT and iNKT cells.

Regarding this clonotype: Antigen: not known.

The germline V gene has CDR1 DFQATT and CDR2 SNEGSKA (reference sequence). J gave up 1 base and V 4 bases, and 5 bases lay outside the gene matches. CDR3 size: 16 residues. Each donor (without exception) was a healthy Caucasian. From the 5' RACE reads, TCRdb called clonotypes with MiXCR, one entry per CDR3 protein. The table records 400,000 to 500,000 distinct CDR3 sequences, over 11% of them present only once. The same data also went into a second study, on yellow fever vaccine responses in identical twins. That study adds: Reports say the vaccine T cell response in twins looked partly convergent and partly personalized.

This sequence joins TRBV20-1 and TRBJ2-3, with 13 bases identical to TRBD2. The sequence came from a woman under 30 in good health. The sample taken for sequencing was CD4+ T cells sorted from blood. The CDR3 bases are TGCAGTGCTATCCCCGGGACTAGCGGGGGCACAGATACGCAGTATTTT. Protein product: CSAIPGTSGGTDTQYF.